What follows are 31 T cell receptor beta chains derived from one specimen sequenced in a study of blood T cell repertoires in COVID-19. Data came from immunoSEQ multiplex PCR; TCRdb stores just in-frame clones and leaves some out. The repertoire includes 200,000 to 250,000 clones, approximately 85% of them detected once, and 2% to 3% sits in the top ten. Sequencing was done on a sample of peripheral blood. Receptors originate from a woman aged 70-85 years with COVID-19, enrolled during active disease.

The chain recombines TRBV5-1 with TRBJ1-1; possibly TRBD1 for D (5 bases). The CDR3 contains 15 residues. With 5 bases removed from V and 7 bases from J, the gap between germline ends came to 21 bases. Germline CDR1 and CDR2: SGHRS and YFSETQ. Here the CDR3 reads CASSIGQEAIFEAFF. The DNA for the CDR3 is TGCGCCAGCAGTATTGGACAAGAGGCGATTTTTGAAGCTTTCTTT.

The rearrangement links TRBV29-1 to TRBJ1-1; D is uncertain. The CDR3 consists of 14 residues. V lost 7 bases and J lost 3, with 18 bases in between. Germline CDR1 SQVTM, CDR2 ANQGSEA. CDR3 sequence: CSAPFAGSDTEAFF. CDR3 nucleotides: TGCAGCGCCCCCTTCGCGGGTTCGGACACTGAAGCTTTCTTT.

This chain links TRBV4-3 with TRBJ1-3; D is ambiguous. In germline, CDR1 is LGHNA, CDR2 YSLEER. The V end lost 0 bases, the J end lost 0 bases, and 18 bases lay between the germline ends. The CDR3 runs to 19 residues. The CDR3 region has the DNA TGCGCCAGCAGCCAAGAAACGGGGAGCGGAACCTTCTCTGGAAACACCATATATTTT. Its translation: CASSQETGSGTFSGNTIYF.

The chain recombines TRBV7-2 with TRBJ1-3; D gene unclear. Trimming took 6 bases from V and 3 from J, leaving 12 bases between them. The CDR3 consists of 14 residues. In germline, CDR1 is SGHTA, CDR2 FQGNSA. For the CDR3, the DNA is TGTGCCAGCAGTCCCGGCGCGGGTGGAAACACCATATATTTT. Translation gives CASSPGAGGNTIYF.

The chain joins TRBV5-8 to TRBJ1-1; 8 nucleotides line up with TRBD1. Trimming took 4 bases from V and 4 from J; bases not matched to a gene: 12. This CDR3 spans 16 amino acids. Germline V gene lookup returns CDR1 SGHTS and CDR2 YDEGEE. The CDR3 nucleotides read TGTGCCAGCAGCCCGGGGCAGGGGGCGGTTGTCACTGAAGCTTTCTTT. The encoded protein is CASSPGQGAVVTEAFF.

CDR3 DNA sequence: TGCGCCAGCAGCTTAGGGGACTTACAACAAGAGACCCAGTACTTC. Its protein is CASSLGDLQQETQYF. J is TRBJ2-5 and V is TRBV5-1; maybe TRBD2 (6 bases). Germline loops: CDR1 SGHRS, CDR2 YFSETQ. This CDR3 spans 15 amino acids. V dropped 2 bases and J dropped 2 bases, with 13 bases sitting between them. Complete variable domain (other parts from reference TRBV5-1 and TRBJ2-5): KAGVTQTPRYLIKTRGQQVTLSCSPISGHRSVSWYQQTPGQGLQFLFEYFSETQRNKGNFPGRFSGRQFSNSRSEMNVSTLELGDSALYLCASSLGDLQQETQYFGPGTRLLVL.

There are a few counts of this clone. The chain joins TRBV9 to TRBJ1-1, with a possible D match to TRBD1 (5 bases). Trimming shortened V by 4 bases and J by 1 base, and 11 bases separated the two germline ends. The germline CDR1 and CDR2 sequences are SGDLS and YYNGEE. This CDR3 has 14 amino acids. The CDR3, as DNA: TGTGCCAGCAGCCCTCGAACAGGGAACACTGAAGCTTTCTTT. This sequence encodes CASSPRTGNTEAFF.

This clone turned up a few times. This chain connects TRBV2 to TRBJ1-3, with a tentative D call TRBD1 (6 bases). V lost 5 bases and J lost 4, with 12 bases in between. CDR1 and CDR2 from the germline V gene are SNHLY and FYNNEI. This CDR3 spans 14 amino acids. The DNA for the CDR3 is TGTGCCAGCAGTACAGGGAAGAGCGGAAACACCATATATTTT. This translates into CASSTGKSGNTIYF. The full variable domain, with the rest looked up from reference TRBV2 and TRBJ1-3, is EPEVTQTPSHQVTQMGQEVILRCVPISNHLYFYWYRQILGQKVEFLVSFYNNEISEKSEIFDDQFSVERPDGSNFTLKIRSTKLEDSAMYFCASSTGKSGNTIYFGEGSWLTVV.

The V call is TRBV27, the J call TRBJ2-7; the D gene is possibly TRBD2 (5 bases). CDR1 is MNHEY, CDR2 SMNVEV, per germline (reference sequence). V was pared by 2 bases and J by 5 bases, with 16 bases between. The CDR3 covers 15 residues. CDR3 in DNA: TGTGCCAGCAGTTTAACCCGAGGGTTTTCCCACGAGCAGTACTTC. Protein sequence: CASSLTRGFSHEQYF.

V usage is TRBV19 and J usage is TRBJ1-4, with D perhaps TRBD1 (6 bases). The CDR3 sequence is 15 residues long. Trimming pared 9 bases from V and 4 bases from J, leaving 18 bases between. CDR1 LNHDA and CDR2 SQIVND come from the germline V gene (reference sequence). CDR3: CASSNPGAVNEKLFF. For the CDR3, the DNA is TGTGCCAGCTCGAACCCAGGGGCGGTTAATGAAAAACTGTTTTTT.

This chain joins TRBV20-1 and TRBJ2-1, with 7 bases aligning to TRBD2. Germline V gives CDR1 DFQATT, CDR2 SNEGSKA (reference sequence). V lost 3 bases to trimming and J lost 0 bases; unmatched junction nucleotides: 8. CDR3 length: 16 amino acids. CDR3 protein: CSASATSSPSYNEQFF. The CDR3 DNA reads as TGCAGTGCTAGTGCGACTAGCTCTCCCTCCTACAATGAGCAGTTCTTC.

The genes are TRBV18 and TRBJ2-7, with TRBD1 matching over 8 bases. Trimming cost V 3 bases and J 5 bases; bases outside gene matches: 9. Germline V gene lookup returns CDR1 KGHSH and CDR2 LQKENI. CDR3 length equals 15 residues. The CDR3 DNA is TGTGCCAGCTCACCTCTAGGACAGGGTTGGGACGAGCAGTACTTC. Translating it yields CASSPLGQGWDEQYF.

The gene calls are TRBV7-3 and TRBJ1-1, with 9 bases that match TRBD1. Germline values: CDR1 SGHTA, CDR2 FQGTGA. The CDR3 covers 17 residues. J gave up 1 base and V 5 bases, and 11 bases lay outside the gene matches. The CDR3 protein is CASSPYRPGQGNTEAFF. DNA for the CDR3: TGTGCCAGCAGCCCATATCGTCCGGGACAGGGGAACACTGAAGCTTTCTTT.

The chain combines TRBV7-2 with TRBJ2-2, with unresolved D. The CDR3 loop spans 15 amino acids. CDR1 is SGHTA, CDR2 FQGNSA, per germline. Trimming took 5 bases from V and 4 from J, leaving 14 bases between them. The CDR3 coding sequence is TGTGCCAGCAGCCTAAGTCGGTATCCCACCGGGGAGCTGTTTTTT. It translates to CASSLSRYPTGELFF.

J is TRBJ2-1 and V is TRBV6-1, with D unclear. This CDR3 has 13 residues. Trimming removed 8 bases from V and 1 base from J, with 9 bases in between. The V gene's germline CDR1 is MNHNS and CDR2 SASEGT. CDR3 residues: CASADGSYNEQFF. CDR3 nucleotides: TGTGCCAGCGCCGACGGGTCCTACAATGAGCAGTTCTTC.

This clone was picked up a small number of times. This chain joins TRBV6-2 or TRBV6-3 and TRBJ1-1; D unclear. Per the germline V gene, CDR1 is MNHEY and CDR2 is SVGEGT. V was shortened by 5 bases and J by 4 bases, with 17 bases between the two germline ends. This CDR3 comprises 15 residues. The CDR3 bases are TGTGCCAGCAGTCCGGAGAAGGTTGGCGTCACTGAAGCTTTCTTT. Translating it yields CASSPEKVGVTEAFF.

This sequence joins TRBV30 and TRBJ2-2; 7 bases fit TRBD1. In germline, CDR1 is GTSNPN, CDR2 SVGIG (reference sequence). Trimming at V came to 3 bases and at J to 0 bases, leaving 7 bases not matched to a gene. The CDR3 runs 16 residues. This CDR3 is CAWRGGGTANTGELFF. The CDR3 DNA is TGTGCCTGGAGAGGGGGCGGAACCGCGAACACCGGGGAGCTGTTTTTT.

The gene calls are TRBV29-1 and TRBJ2-5; D is ambiguous. Trimming took 4 bases from V and 7 from J, leaving 13 bases between them. The CDR3 consists of 12 residues. Germline V gene sequence: CDR1 SQVTM, CDR2 ANQGSEA. Here the CDR3 reads CSVAGRIGTQYF. Here the CDR3 DNA reads TGCAGCGTTGCGGGTCGAATCGGGACCCAGTACTTC.

The V call is TRBV5-6, the J call TRBJ1-6, with 7 bases fitting TRBD1. V was pared by 0 bases and J by 6 bases, with 3 bases of the junction left unmatched. This CDR3 has 15 residues. Germline lookup yields CDR1 SGHDT and CDR2 YYEEEE. The DNA of the CDR3 is TGTGCCAGCAGCTTGGATACAGGGGTTAATTCACCCCTCCACTTT. Residues: CASSLDTGVNSPLHF.

The V call is TRBV5-1, the J call TRBJ1-3; TRBD1 matches 8 bases. Trimming at V came to 3 bases and at J to 4 bases, leaving 12 bases not matched to a gene. The CDR3 is 17 amino acids. Germline V gene sequence: CDR1 SGHRS, CDR2 YFSETQ. CDR3 bases: TGCGCCAGCAGCTCGACCTCCGCGGACAGGGCGGGAAACACCATATATTTT. It yields the protein CASSSTSADRAGNTIYF.

The rearrangement uses TRBV10-3 and TRBJ2-2, with TRBD1 matching 8 bases. V gave up 6 bases and J gave up 7 bases; unmatched junction bases: 10. The CDR3 covers 15 residues. Per germline, CDR1 ENHRY and CDR2 SYGVKD. The DNA for the CDR3 is TGTGCCATCAGAGGAGGACAGGGTGGAGTCGGGGAGCTGTTTTTT. It yields the protein CAIRGGQGGVGELFF.

The chain combines TRBV5-4 with TRBJ2-1; TRBD2 matches 12 bases. V shed 2 bases and J 12 bases; nucleotides not matched to a gene: 3. The CDR3 spans 13 residues. CDR1 SGHNT and CDR2 YYREEE come from the germline V gene (reference sequence). DNA of the CDR3: TGTGCCAGCAGCTTACTAGCGGGAGGTCGGCAGTTCTTC. Its translation is CASSLLAGGRQFF.

The chain is built from TRBV2 and TRBJ2-7; maybe TRBD2 (5 bases). Germline V lookup: CDR1 SNHLY, CDR2 FYNNEI. The CDR3 extends over 13 amino acids. V lost 4 bases, J lost 3 bases, and 10 bases lay in between. CDR3 protein: CASSVRGGYEQYF. In DNA form, the CDR3 reads TGTGCCAGCAGTGTACGGGGTGGCTACGAGCAGTACTTC. The full variable domain, in which reference TRBV2 and TRBJ2-7 provide the parts outside the CDR3, is EPEVTQTPSHQVTQMGQEVILRCVPISNHLYFYWYRQILGQKVEFLVSFYNNEISEKSEIFDDQFSVERPDGSNFTLKIRSTKLEDSAMYFCASSVRGGYEQYFGPGTRLTVT.

The gene calls are TRBV5-1 and TRBJ2-1, with D possibly TRBD1 on 6 matching bases. With 2 bases removed from V and 3 bases from J, the gap between germline ends came to 12 bases. Per the germline V gene, CDR1 is SGHRS and CDR2 is YFSETQ. This CDR3 has 15 residues. CDR3 DNA: TGCGCCAGCAGCTTACAGGGAGCCAACTACAATGAGCAGTTCTTC. Translating gives CASSLQGANYNEQFF.

This clone occurred once. The chain joins TRBV19 to TRBJ1-3; no reliable D call. The V end was cut by 5 bases, the J end by 3 bases, with 8 bases between. CDR1 is LNHDA, CDR2 SQIVND, per germline (reference sequence). This CDR3 region has 13 residues. The CDR3 region is CASSDGVGNTIYF. CDR3 nucleotide sequence: TGTGCCAGTAGTGACGGGGTTGGAAACACCATATATTTT. Full variable domain (rest looked up from reference TRBV19 and TRBJ1-3): DGGITQSPKYLFRKEGQNVTLSCEQNLNHDAMYWYRQDPGQGLRLIYYSQIVNDFQKGDIAEGYSVSREKKESFPLTVTSAQKNPTAFYLCASSDGVGNTIYFGEGSWLTVV.

CDR3 residues: CASRQIAGANTGELFF. DNA of the CDR3: TGTGCCAGCAGACAGATAGCGGGAGCTAACACCGGGGAGCTGTTTTTT. The V gene is TRBV3-1 (or the pseudogene TRBV3-2), the J gene TRBJ2-2; 9 bases map to TRBD2. Germline CDR1 and CDR2: LGHDT and YNNKEL (reference sequence). The CDR3 spans 16 residues. The trim removed 6 bases at V and 2 bases at J, leaving 7 bases unmatched.

This sequence joins TRBV24-1 and TRBJ2-1, with 10 bases that match TRBD1. V lost 4 bases, J lost 7 bases, and 6 bases stayed unmatched. This CDR3 is built from 15 residues. Germline lookup yields CDR1 KGHDR and CDR2 SFDVKD. CDR3 amino acids: CATSDHRTGGNEQFF. The DNA of the CDR3 is TGTGCCACCAGTGACCATCGGACAGGGGGAAATGAGCAGTTCTTC.

V gene TRBV6-5 combines with J gene TRBJ2-1, with D maybe TRBD2 (6 bases). The CDR3 has 15 amino acids. The V and J ends lost 0 bases and 4 bases respectively, with 10 bases between them. The germline V gene has CDR1 MNHEY and CDR2 SVGAGI. This chain's CDR3 is CASSYSGDSYNEQFF. The CDR3 DNA sequence: TGTGCCAGCAGTTACTCGGGGGACTCTTACAATGAGCAGTTCTTC.

V is TRBV4-1 and J is TRBJ2-5; TRBD1 agrees at 7 bases. The CDR3 sequence is 16 residues long. In germline, CDR1 is MGHRA, CDR2 YSYEKL. V dropped 0 bases and J dropped 2; count of bases not matched to a gene: 6. This CDR3 reads CASSQDPGQVQETQYF. CDR3 bases: TGCGCCAGCAGCCAAGACCCCGGACAGGTACAAGAGACCCAGTACTTC.

The chain recombines TRBV7-2 with TRBJ2-1; tentatively, D is TRBD2 (5 bases). Trimming stripped 5 bases from V and 8 bases from J, with 7 bases between. The V gene's germline CDR1 is SGHTA and CDR2 FQGNSA. The CDR3 consists of 11 residues. This chain's CDR3 is CASSPSYEQFF. CDR3 DNA: TGTGCCAGCAGCCCTAGCTATGAGCAGTTCTTC.

CDR3 sequence (DNA): TGTGCCAGCAGCCCGACAGGGGTTTGGGATGAAAAACTGTTTTTT. Encoded protein: CASSPTGVWDEKLFF. This chain links TRBV11-3 with TRBJ1-4, with 8 positions matching TRBD1. The CDR3 spans 15 residues. Germline V gene lookup returns CDR1 SGHNT and CDR2 YENEEA. J gave up 6 bases and V 5 bases, and 8 bases lay outside the gene matches.